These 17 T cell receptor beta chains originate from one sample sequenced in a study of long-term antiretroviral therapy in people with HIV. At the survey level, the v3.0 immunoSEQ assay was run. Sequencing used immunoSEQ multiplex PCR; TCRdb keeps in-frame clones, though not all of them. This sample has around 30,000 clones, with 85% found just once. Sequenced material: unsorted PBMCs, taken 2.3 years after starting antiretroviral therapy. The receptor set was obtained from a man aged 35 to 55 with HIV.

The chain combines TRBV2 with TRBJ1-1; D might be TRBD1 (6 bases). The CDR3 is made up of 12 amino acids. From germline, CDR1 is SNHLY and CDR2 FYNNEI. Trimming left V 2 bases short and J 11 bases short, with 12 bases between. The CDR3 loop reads CASSETGHLAFF. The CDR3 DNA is TGTGCCAGCAGTGAAACAGGGCACTTGGCTTTCTTT.

CDR3 bases: TGTGCCAGTAGTACGGGACTAGCGGACTCCTACGAGCAGTACTTC. It encodes CASSTGLADSYEQYF. The chain has TRBV19 and TRBJ2-7; 11 nucleotides line up with TRBD2. The CDR3 has 15 amino acids. Per the germline V gene, CDR1 is LNHDA and CDR2 is SQIVND (reference sequence). V lost 4 bases, J lost 0 bases, and 2 bases stayed unmatched.

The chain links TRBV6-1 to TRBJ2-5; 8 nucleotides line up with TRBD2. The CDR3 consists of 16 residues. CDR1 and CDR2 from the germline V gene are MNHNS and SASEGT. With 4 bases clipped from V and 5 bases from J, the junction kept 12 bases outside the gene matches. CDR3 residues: CASSGRGTSIGETQYF. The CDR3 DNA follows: TGTGCCAGCAGTGGAAGAGGGACTAGTATTGGGGAGACCCAGTACTTC.

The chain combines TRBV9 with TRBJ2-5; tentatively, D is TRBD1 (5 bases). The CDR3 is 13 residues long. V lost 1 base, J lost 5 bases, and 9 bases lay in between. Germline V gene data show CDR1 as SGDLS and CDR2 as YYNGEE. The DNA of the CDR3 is TGTGCCAGCAGCGTAAACCCAGGGGAGACCCAGTACTTC. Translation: CASSVNPGETQYF.

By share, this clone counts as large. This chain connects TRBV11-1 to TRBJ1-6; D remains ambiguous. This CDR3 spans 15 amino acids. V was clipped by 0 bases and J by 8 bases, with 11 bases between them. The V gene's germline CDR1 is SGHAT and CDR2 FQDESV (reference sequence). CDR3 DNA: TGTGCCAGCAGCTTAGCTTCGGCCCACTATTCACCCCTCCACTTT. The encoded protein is CASSLASAHYSPLHF.

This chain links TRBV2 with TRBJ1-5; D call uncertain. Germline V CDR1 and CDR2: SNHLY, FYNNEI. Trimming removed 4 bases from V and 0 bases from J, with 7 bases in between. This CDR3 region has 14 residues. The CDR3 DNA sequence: TGTGCCAGCAGTGTCGGTCATAGCAATCAGCCCCAGCATTTT. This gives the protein CASSVGHSNQPQHF.

In DNA form, the CDR3 reads TGCGCCAGCAGCGACGGGACAGGGGGCCCGTACGAGCAGTACTTC. The encoded protein is CASSDGTGGPYEQYF. The rearrangement joins TRBV5-1 to TRBJ2-7, with 12 bases aligning to TRBD1. The germline V gene encodes CDR1 SGHRS and CDR2 YFSETQ. The junction had 6 bases not matched to a gene; V was cut back by 4 bases and J by 4 bases. CDR3 length equals 15 residues.

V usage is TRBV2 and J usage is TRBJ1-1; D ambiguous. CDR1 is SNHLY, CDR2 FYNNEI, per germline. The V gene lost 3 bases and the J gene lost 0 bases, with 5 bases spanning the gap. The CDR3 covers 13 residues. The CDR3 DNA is TGTGCCAGCAGTGATTCGATGAACACTGAAGCTTTCTTT. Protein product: CASSDSMNTEAFF. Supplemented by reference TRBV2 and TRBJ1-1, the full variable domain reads EPEVTQTPSHQVTQMGQEVILRCVPISNHLYFYWYRQILGQKVEFLVSFYNNEISEKSEIFDDQFSVERPDGSNFTLKIRSTKLEDSAMYFCASSDSMNTEAFFGQGTRLTVV.

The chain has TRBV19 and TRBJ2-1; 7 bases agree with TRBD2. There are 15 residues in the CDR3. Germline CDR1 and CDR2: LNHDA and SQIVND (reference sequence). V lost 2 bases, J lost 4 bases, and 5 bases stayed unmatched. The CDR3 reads CASSISSGGYNEQFF. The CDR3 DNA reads TGTGCCAGTAGTATATCTAGCGGAGGGTACAATGAGCAGTTCTTC.

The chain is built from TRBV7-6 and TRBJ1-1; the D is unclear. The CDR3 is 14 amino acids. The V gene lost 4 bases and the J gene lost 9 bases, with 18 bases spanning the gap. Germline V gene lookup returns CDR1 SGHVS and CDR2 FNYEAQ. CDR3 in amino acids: CASSSPTDGNKAFF. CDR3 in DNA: TGTGCCAGCAGCTCCCCCACCGACGGGAATAAAGCTTTCTTT.

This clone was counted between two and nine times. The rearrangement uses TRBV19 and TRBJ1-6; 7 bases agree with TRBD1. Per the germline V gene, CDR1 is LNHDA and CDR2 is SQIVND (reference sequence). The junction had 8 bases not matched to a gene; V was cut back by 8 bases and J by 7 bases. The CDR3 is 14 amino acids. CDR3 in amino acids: CASGPGTDNSPLHF. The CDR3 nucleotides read TGTGCCAGTGGCCCCGGGACAGACAATTCACCCCTCCACTTT. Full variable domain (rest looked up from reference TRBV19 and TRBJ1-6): DGGITQSPKYLFRKEGQNVTLSCEQNLNHDAMYWYRQDPGQGLRLIYYSQIVNDFQKGDIAEGYSVSREKKESFPLTVTSAQKNPTAFYLCASGPGTDNSPLHFGNGTRLTVT.

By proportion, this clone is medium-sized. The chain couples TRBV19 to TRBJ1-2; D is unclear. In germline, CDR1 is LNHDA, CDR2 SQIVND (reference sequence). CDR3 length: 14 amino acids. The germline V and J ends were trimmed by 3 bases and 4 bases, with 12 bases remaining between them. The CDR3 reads CASSIGQVFYGYTF. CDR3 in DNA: TGTGCCAGTAGTATCGGGCAGGTGTTCTATGGCTACACCTTC.

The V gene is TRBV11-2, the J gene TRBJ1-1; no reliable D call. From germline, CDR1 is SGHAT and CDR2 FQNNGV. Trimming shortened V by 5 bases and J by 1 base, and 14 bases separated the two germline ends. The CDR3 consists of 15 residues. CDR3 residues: CASSTRLPWNTEAFF. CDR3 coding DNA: TGTGCCAGCAGCACCCGTCTTCCGTGGAACACTGAAGCTTTCTTT.

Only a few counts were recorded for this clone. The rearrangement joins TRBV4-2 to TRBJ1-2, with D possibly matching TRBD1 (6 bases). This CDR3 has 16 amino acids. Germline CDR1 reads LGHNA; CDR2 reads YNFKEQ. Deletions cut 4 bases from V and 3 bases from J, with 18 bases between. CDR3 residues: CASSPLFRGHDYGYTF. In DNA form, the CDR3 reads TGTGCCAGCAGCCCGTTGTTCAGGGGCCATGACTATGGCTACACCTTC.

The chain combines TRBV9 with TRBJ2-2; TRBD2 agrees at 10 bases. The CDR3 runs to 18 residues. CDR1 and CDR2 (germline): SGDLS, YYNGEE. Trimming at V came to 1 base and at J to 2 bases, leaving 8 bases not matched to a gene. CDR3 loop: CASSVSPRTSGNTGELFF. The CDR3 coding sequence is TGTGCCAGCAGCGTATCCCCGCGGACTAGCGGAAACACCGGGGAGCTGTTTTTT.

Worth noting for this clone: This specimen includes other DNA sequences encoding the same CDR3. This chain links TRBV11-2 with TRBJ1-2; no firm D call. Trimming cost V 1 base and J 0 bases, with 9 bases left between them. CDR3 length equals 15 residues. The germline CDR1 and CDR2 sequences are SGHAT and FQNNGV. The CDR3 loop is CASSLGRAPNYGYTF. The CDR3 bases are TGTGCCAGCAGCTTAGGACGGGCCCCTAACTATGGCTACACCTTC. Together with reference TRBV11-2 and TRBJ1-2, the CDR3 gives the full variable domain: EAGVAQSPRYKIIEKRQSVAFWCNPISGHATLYWYQQILGQGPKLLIQFQNNGVVDDSQLPKDRFSAERLKGVDSTLKIQPAKLEDSAVYLCASSLGRAPNYGYTFGSGTRLTVV.

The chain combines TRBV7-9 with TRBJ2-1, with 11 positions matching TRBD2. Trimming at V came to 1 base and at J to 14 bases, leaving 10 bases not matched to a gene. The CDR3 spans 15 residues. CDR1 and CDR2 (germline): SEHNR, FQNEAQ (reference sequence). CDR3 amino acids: CASSLVNSGGAGEFF. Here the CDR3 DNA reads TGTGCCAGCAGCTTAGTGAATAGCGGGGGGGCCGGGGAGTTCTTC.